The text below deals with one TCR beta chain. From germline, CDR1 is DFQATT and CDR2 SNEGSKA (reference sequence). The CDR3 length is 14 residues. Trimming pared 6 bases from V and 2 bases from J, leaving 14 bases between. This sample stems from a study of regulatory T cells in long-lasting Graves disease. Assembly of TCR beta libraries relied on iRepertoire HTBI primers together with Arm-PCR of CDR3 regions. MiXCR, run by TCRdb on the multiplex PCR reads, gives a single entry per CDR3 protein. The table has approximately 470,000 distinct CDR3 sequences, about a sixth seen once. This sample's time point: newly diagnosed GD, antithyroid drugs for less than 3 months. Scientists built the TCR library using RNA that was extracted from PBMCs. This sample was shared with a second study, whose subject was T cells in Graves' hyperthyroidism and ophthalmopathy.

This receptor was identified in a man aged 35-49 years with Graves disease. Source: peripheral blood mononuclear cells (PBMCs), taken at new diagnosis, from a patient treated with antithyroid drugs. V is TRBV20-1 and J is TRBJ2-4; D gene ambiguous. The CDR3 region is CSATSRFSKNIQYF. The CDR3 nucleotides read TGCAGTGCAACCTCGAGGTTCTCCAAAAACATTCAGTACTTC.